The 20 T cell receptor beta chains presented below share a single source sample, sequenced in a study of B cell selection in AIRE deficiency. The sorted conventional CD4 T cells were gated as CD4+CD127+. Some clones are missing from TCRdb's copy, which holds only in-frame ones; the method was immunoSEQ multiplex PCR. The table has under 25,000 clones, approximately 97% seen once. Sequences were obtained from conventional CD4+ T cells sorted from PBMCs. The receptors derive from a human donor with AIRE deficiency.

A word on this clone: One end of the junction fails to match germline, which may point to a read error. The V call is TRBV5-1, the J call TRBJ1-2; D unclear. This CDR3 has 11 residues. The germline V gene has CDR1 SGHRS and CDR2 YFSETQ. The DNA of the CDR3 is TGCGCCAGCGGCTTTAACTATGGCTACACCTTC. This translates into CASGFNYGYTF.

This clone was observed a single time. This chain uses TRBV7-2 with TRBJ2-3; D remains unclear. CDR3 length equals 13 residues. Germline assignment: CDR1 SGHTA and CDR2 FQGNSA. V lost 3 bases, J lost 2 bases, and 6 bases lay in between. The CDR3 sequence: CASSFVTTDTQYF. In nucleotides, the CDR3 is TGTGCCAGCAGCTTTGTGACCACAGATACGCAGTATTTT.

This chain links TRBV6-5 with TRBJ1-4; D perhaps matches TRBD1 (5 bases). Germline V gives CDR1 MNHEY, CDR2 SVGAGI. With 6 bases removed from V and 10 bases from J, the gap between germline ends came to 21 bases. The CDR3 loop spans 15 amino acids. The CDR3 DNA follows: TGTGCCAGCAGCCTTCAGGGCGGAGGGATCGGAAAACTGTTTTTT. It yields the protein CASSLQGGGIGKLFF.

The rearrangement links TRBV4-2 to TRBJ2-3, with 7 bases matching TRBD2. CDR1 is LGHNA and CDR2 is YNFKEQ in the germline V gene. This CDR3 comprises 14 residues. Losses at the gene ends were 4 bases for V and 0 bases for J; bases not matched to a gene: 1. Written as DNA, the CDR3 is TGTGCCAGCAGCCGGGGGGGGAGCACAGATACGCAGTATTTT. Translating gives CASSRGGSTDTQYF.

V usage is TRBV4-2 and J usage is TRBJ1-2, with 7 bases matching TRBD1. CDR1 and CDR2 (germline): LGHNA, YNFKEQ. V lost 5 bases to trimming and J lost 7 bases; unmatched junction nucleotides: 19. The CDR3 runs 17 residues. DNA of the CDR3: TGTGCCAGCAGCAAAGGGGGGCAGGGGGTTACTAATTCTGGCTACACCTTC. Translated: CASSKGGQGVTNSGYTF.

The chain couples TRBV11-2 to TRBJ2-5; tentative D call: TRBD1 (6 bases). The V end was cut by 3 bases, the J end by 1 base, with 9 bases between. This CDR3 comprises 14 residues. Germline V gives CDR1 SGHAT, CDR2 FQNNGV. CDR3 sequence: CASSFRQVQETQYF. The CDR3 DNA is TGTGCCAGCAGCTTTAGACAGGTCCAAGAGACCCAGTACTTC.

The J gene is TRBJ2-5, the V gene TRBV5-1; 8 bases match TRBD2. V lost 4 bases and J lost 5; bases outside the gene matches: 13. The CDR3 is 16 amino acids. In germline, CDR1 is SGHRS, CDR2 YFSETQ. The CDR3 nucleotides are TGCGCCAGCAGCCCCAGGACCAGCGGGAGTGGGGAGACCCAGTACTTC. Translated, it gives CASSPRTSGSGETQYF.

The J gene is TRBJ1-6, the V gene TRBV2; D ambiguous. V lost 3 bases to trimming and J lost 2 bases, with 5 bases between them. The CDR3 spans 14 residues. Germline lookup yields CDR1 SNHLY and CDR2 FYNNEI. The CDR3 region is CASSDTTYNSPLHF. In DNA form, the CDR3 reads TGTGCCAGCAGTGACACTACCTATAATTCACCCCTCCACTTT.

The CDR3 spells CASSQSSGYEQYF. The CDR3 DNA follows: TGTGCCAGCAGCCAATCGTCGGGCTACGAGCAGTACTTC. The chain combines TRBV16 with TRBJ2-7; D is ambiguous. V was clipped by 0 bases and J by 3 bases, with 6 bases between them. Germline-derived CDR1 and CDR2 are KGHSY and FQNENV. This CDR3 has 13 amino acids.

The CDR3 protein is CASSLTGHSNQPQHF. CDR3 sequence (DNA): TGTGCCAGCAGTTTGACAGGGCATAGCAATCAGCCCCAGCATTTT. V usage is TRBV27 and J usage is TRBJ1-5, with 7 bases that match TRBD1. CDR3 size: 15 residues. V was pared by 3 bases and J by 0 bases, with 2 bases of the junction left unmatched. The germline V gene has CDR1 MNHEY and CDR2 SMNVEV (reference sequence).

The chain combines TRBV28 with TRBJ1-2, with unresolved D. V dropped 3 bases and J dropped 2 bases, with 7 bases sitting between them. This CDR3 has 13 residues. Germline assignment: CDR1 MDHEN and CDR2 SYDVKM. The CDR3 sequence: CASSFVENYGYTF. CDR3 DNA sequence: TGTGCCAGCAGTTTCGTGGAGAACTATGGCTACACCTTC.

V usage is TRBV9 and J usage is TRBJ1-5; D is uncertain. The CDR3 runs to 13 residues. V shed 2 bases and J shed 6 bases, with 9 bases lying between them. Germline values: CDR1 SGDLS, CDR2 YYNGEE. The CDR3 sequence is CASSVFPGQPQHF. The CDR3 DNA is TGTGCCAGCAGCGTTTTTCCCGGTCAGCCCCAGCATTTT.

The rearrangement joins TRBV7-6 to TRBJ2-2; 8 bases fit TRBD2. Per germline, CDR1 SGHVS and CDR2 FNYEAQ. The CDR3 extends over 17 amino acids. The V segment lost 2 bases and the J segment 6 bases; nucleotides outside the gene matches: 11. The CDR3 DNA is TGTGCCAGCAGCTTACTCCAGCGGGAGCTTAGCCCCGGGGAGCTGTTTTTT. The encoded protein is CASSLLQRELSPGELFF.

V and J are TRBV7-9 and TRBJ2-5; TRBD2 matches 7 bases. The CDR3 is 11 amino acids. V trimming: 5 bases; J trimming: 14 bases; junction bases outside the gene matches: 8. The germline V gene has CDR1 SEHNR and CDR2 FQNEAQ (reference sequence). As DNA, the CDR3 is TGTGCCAGCAGCCCGCCGAGGGAGGGATACTTC. Translated: CASSPPREGYF. The full variable domain, in which reference TRBV7-9 and TRBJ2-5 provide the parts outside the CDR3, is DTGVSQNPRHKITKRGQNVTFRCDPISEHNRLYWYRQTLGQGPEFLTYFQNEAQLEKSRLLSDRFSAERPKGSFSTLEIQRTEQGDSAMYLCASSPPREGYFGPGTRLLVL.

This clone has only one observation. V and J are TRBV5-5 and TRBJ2-1; D perhaps matches TRBD2 (6 bases). The V and J ends lost 2 bases and 4 bases respectively, with 10 bases between them. The CDR3 loop spans 14 amino acids. CDR1 and CDR2 (germline): SGHKS, YYEKEE (reference sequence). The CDR3 bases are TGTGCCAGCAGCTTTTTAGCGGAATACAATGAGCAGTTCTTC. Translated: CASSFLAEYNEQFF.

The gene calls are TRBV20-1 and TRBJ2-1; D perhaps matches TRBD1 (5 bases). V was shortened by 8 bases and J by 6 bases, with 8 bases between the two germline ends. The CDR3 extends over 10 amino acids. The V gene's germline CDR1 is DFQATT and CDR2 SNEGSKA (reference sequence). The CDR3, as DNA: TGCAGTCCCACAGGCAATGAGCAGTTCTTC. Its translation: CSPTGNEQFF.

The rearrangement links TRBV6-1 to TRBJ2-7; D possibly corresponds to TRBD1 (6 bases). CDR3 size: 14 residues. Germline lookup yields CDR1 MNHNS and CDR2 SASEGT. V gave up 5 bases and J gave up 6 bases, with 17 bases separating them. CDR3 amino acids: CASSSGVYGLEQYF. CDR3 DNA: TGTGCCAGCAGTTCAGGGGTGTACGGGCTCGAGCAGTACTTC.

V and J are TRBV30 and TRBJ2-3; 10 nucleotides match TRBD2. Germline CDR1 and CDR2: GTSNPN and SVGIG (reference sequence). Germline trimming cut 2 bases from V and 2 bases from J; bases unmatched to any gene: 4. The CDR3 runs to 15 residues. The chain's CDR3 is CAWSLGLADTDTQYF. The CDR3 DNA sequence: TGTGCCTGGAGTCTAGGACTAGCGGACACAGATACGCAGTATTTT.

The V and J genes are TRBV2 and TRBJ2-5; D unresolved. CDR1 SNHLY and CDR2 FYNNEI come from the germline V gene. The CDR3 sequence is 12 residues long. V dropped 7 bases and J dropped 0 bases, with 6 bases sitting between them. The CDR3 nucleotides are TGTGCCAGCATAATGTACCAAGAGACCCAGTACTTC. Its protein is CASIMYQETQYF.

The CDR3 region is CASSIDGYNEQFF. CDR3 in DNA: TGTGCCAGTAGTATCGACGGTTACAATGAGCAGTTCTTC. The chain combines TRBV19 with TRBJ2-1; unclear D gene. There are 13 residues in the CDR3. V gave up 3 bases and J gave up 4 bases, with 7 bases separating them. Looked up from germline, CDR1 is LNHDA and CDR2 is SQIVND (reference sequence).